This T cell receptor (beta chain) is drawn from a study of T cells in localized non-small cell lung cancer. General study findings and limits: For the top 100 tumor clones, a median about 57 also appeared in adjacent lung.

Clones were sequenced by immunoSEQ multiplex PCR, and TCRdb holds only the in-frame ones, with some missing. The table has about 52,000 clones, around three quarters seen once; the top ten hold roughly 4.5%. Remarks on this clone: The antigen remains undetermined.

Here the sequenced sample was PBMCs, taken before any cancer treatment. This TCR derives from a woman aged 40-69 years with stage II lung adenocarcinoma.

The CDR3 DNA reads as TGTGCCAGCAGTTTCCATCGGACAACAACTAATGAAAAACTGTTTTTT. This sequence encodes CASSFHRTTTNEKLFF. The V gene is TRBV27, the J gene TRBJ1-4; tentative D call: TRBD1 (5 bases). This CDR3 comprises 16 residues. V lost 3 bases and J 0 bases, leaving 11 bases between the germline ends. Per the germline V gene, CDR1 is MNHEY and CDR2 is SMNVEV (reference sequence). The whole variable domain, filled in from reference TRBV27 and TRBJ1-4, reads EAQVTQNPRYLITVTGKKLTVTCSQNMNHEYMSWYRQDPGLGLRQIYYSMNVEVTDKGDVPEGYKVSRKEKRNFPLILESPSPNQTSLYFCASSFHRTTTNEKLFFGSGTQLSVL.